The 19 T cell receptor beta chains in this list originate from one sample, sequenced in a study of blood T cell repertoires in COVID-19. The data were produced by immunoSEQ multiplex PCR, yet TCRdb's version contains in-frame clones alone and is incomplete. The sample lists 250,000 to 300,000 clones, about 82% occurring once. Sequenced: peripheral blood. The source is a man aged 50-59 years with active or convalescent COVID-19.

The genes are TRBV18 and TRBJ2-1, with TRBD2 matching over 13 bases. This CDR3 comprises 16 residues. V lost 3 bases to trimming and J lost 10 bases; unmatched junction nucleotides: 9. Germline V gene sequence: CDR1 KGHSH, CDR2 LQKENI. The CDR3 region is CASSPPGLAGVGEQFF. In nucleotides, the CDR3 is TGTGCCAGCTCACCTCCAGGACTAGCGGGAGTTGGGGAGCAGTTCTTC.

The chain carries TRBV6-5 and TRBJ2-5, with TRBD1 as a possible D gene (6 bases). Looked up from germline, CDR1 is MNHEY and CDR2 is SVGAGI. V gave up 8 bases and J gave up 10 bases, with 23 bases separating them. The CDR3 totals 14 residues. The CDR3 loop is CASGGGGLPRDQYF. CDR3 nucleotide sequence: TGTGCCAGCGGGGGTGGGGGCCTCCCGAGGGACCAGTACTTC.

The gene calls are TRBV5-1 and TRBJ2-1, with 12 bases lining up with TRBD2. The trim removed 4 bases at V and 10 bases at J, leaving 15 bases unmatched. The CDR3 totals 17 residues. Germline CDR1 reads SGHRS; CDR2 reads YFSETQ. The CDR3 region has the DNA TGCGCCAGCAGCACAGGGCTAGCGGGAGGGGAGTATGTAGAGCAGTTCTTC. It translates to CASSTGLAGGEYVEQFF.

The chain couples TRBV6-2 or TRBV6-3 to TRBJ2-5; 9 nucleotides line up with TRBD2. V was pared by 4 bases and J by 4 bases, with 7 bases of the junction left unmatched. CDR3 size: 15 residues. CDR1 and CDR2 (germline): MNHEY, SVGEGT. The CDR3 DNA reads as TGTGCCAGCAGTTCCCCGACTAGCGGTCTAGAGACCCAGTACTTC. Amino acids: CASSSPTSGLETQYF.

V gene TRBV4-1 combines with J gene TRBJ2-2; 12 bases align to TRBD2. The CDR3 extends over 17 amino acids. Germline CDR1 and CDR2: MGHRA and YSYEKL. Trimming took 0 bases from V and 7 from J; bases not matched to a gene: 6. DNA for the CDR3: TGCGCCAGCAGCCAAGATCTAGCGGGAGGGCCACTCGGGGAGCTGTTTTTT. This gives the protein CASSQDLAGGPLGELFF.

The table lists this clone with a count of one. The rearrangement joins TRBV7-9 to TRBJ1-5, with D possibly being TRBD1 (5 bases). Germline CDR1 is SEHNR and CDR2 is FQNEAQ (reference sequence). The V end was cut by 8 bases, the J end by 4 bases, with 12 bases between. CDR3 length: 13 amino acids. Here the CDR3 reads CASGGTANQPQHF. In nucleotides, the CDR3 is TGTGCCAGCGGCGGGACGGCGAATCAGCCCCAGCATTTT. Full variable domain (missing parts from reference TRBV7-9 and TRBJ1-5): DTGVSQNPRHKITKRGQNVTFRCDPISEHNRLYWYRQTLGQGPEFLTYFQNEAQLEKSRLLSDRFSAERPKGSFSTLEIQRTEQGDSAMYLCASGGTANQPQHFGDGTRLSIL.

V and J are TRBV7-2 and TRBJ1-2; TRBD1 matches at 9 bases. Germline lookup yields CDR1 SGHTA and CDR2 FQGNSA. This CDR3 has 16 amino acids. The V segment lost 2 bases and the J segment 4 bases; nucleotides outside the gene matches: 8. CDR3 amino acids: CASSLSGTGRSYGYTF. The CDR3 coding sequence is TGTGCCAGCAGCTTATCGGGGACAGGGAGAAGCTATGGCTACACCTTC.

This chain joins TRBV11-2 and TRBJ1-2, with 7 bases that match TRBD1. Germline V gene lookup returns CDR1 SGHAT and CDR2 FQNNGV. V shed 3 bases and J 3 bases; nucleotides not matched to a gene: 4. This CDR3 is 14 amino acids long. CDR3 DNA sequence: TGTGCCAGCAGCTTCTGGACAGGCGACTATGGCTACACCTTC. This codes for CASSFWTGDYGYTF.

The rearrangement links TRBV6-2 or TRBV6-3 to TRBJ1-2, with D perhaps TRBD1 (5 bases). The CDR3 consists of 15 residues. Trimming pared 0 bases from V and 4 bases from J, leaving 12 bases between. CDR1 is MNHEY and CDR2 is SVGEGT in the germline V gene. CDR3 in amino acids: CASSYSIPQGYGYTF. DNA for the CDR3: TGTGCCAGCAGTTACTCGATCCCCCAGGGCTATGGCTACACCTTC.

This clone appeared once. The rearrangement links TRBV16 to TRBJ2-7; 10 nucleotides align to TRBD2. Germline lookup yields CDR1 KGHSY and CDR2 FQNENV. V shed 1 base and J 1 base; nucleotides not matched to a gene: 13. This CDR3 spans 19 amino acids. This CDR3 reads CASSQLSSGTSGNSYEQYF. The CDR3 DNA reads TGTGCCAGCAGCCAATTATCATCCGGAACTAGCGGGAATTCCTACGAGCAGTACTTC.

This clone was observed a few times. CDR3 amino acids: CASSEGGGTGTGNTEAFF. CDR3 DNA sequence: TGTGCCAGCAGTGAAGGGGGAGGTACCGGGACAGGAAACACTGAAGCTTTCTTT. The chain links TRBV6-1 to TRBJ1-1; 8 bases line up with TRBD1. This CDR3 comprises 18 residues. Looked up from germline, CDR1 is MNHNS and CDR2 is SASEGT. V lost 1 base to trimming and J lost 2 bases; unmatched junction nucleotides: 12.

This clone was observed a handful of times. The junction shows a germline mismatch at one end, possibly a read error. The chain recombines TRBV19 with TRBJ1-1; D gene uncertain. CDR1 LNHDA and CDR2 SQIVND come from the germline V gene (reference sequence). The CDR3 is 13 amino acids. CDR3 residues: CASSVDGNTEAFF. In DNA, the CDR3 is TGTGCCAGTAGTGTAGACGGGAACACTGAAGCTTTCTTT.

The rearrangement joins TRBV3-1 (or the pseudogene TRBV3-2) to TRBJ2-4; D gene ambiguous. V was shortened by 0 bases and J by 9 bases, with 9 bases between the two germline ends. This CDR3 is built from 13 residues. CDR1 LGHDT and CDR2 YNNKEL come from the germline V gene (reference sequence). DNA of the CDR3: TGTGCCAGCAGCCAAGATCGAGGCGGCATTCAGTACTTC. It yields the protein CASSQDRGGIQYF.

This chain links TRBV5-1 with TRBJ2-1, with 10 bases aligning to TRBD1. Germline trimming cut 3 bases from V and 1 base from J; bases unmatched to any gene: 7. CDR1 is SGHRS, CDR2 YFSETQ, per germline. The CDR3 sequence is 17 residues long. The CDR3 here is CASSWTGTGASYNEQFF. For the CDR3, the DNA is TGCGCCAGCAGCTGGACCGGGACAGGGGCTTCCTACAATGAGCAGTTCTTC. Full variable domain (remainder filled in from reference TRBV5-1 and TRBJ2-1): KAGVTQTPRYLIKTRGQQVTLSCSPISGHRSVSWYQQTPGQGLQFLFEYFSETQRNKGNFPGRFSGRQFSNSRSEMNVSTLELGDSALYLCASSWTGTGASYNEQFFGPGTRLTVL.

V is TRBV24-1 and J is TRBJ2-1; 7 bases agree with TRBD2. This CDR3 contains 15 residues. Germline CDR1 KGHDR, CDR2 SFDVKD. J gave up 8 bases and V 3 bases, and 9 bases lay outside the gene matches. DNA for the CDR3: TGTGCCACCAGTGATGGGAGGGCCTTTTACGATGAGCAGTTCTTC. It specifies CATSDGRAFYDEQFF.

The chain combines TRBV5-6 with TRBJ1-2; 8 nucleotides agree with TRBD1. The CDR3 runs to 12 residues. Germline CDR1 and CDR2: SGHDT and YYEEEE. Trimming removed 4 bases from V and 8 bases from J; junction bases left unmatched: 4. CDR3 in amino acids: CASSLTGAGYTF. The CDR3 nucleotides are TGTGCCAGCAGCCTGACAGGGGCAGGCTACACCTTC.

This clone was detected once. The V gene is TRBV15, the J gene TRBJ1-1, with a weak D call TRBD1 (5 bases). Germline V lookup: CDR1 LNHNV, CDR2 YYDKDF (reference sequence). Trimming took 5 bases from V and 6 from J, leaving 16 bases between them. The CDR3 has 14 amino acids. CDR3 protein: CATSPDSLRSEAFF. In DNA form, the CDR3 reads TGTGCCACCAGCCCCGACAGCCTGAGATCTGAAGCTTTCTTT.

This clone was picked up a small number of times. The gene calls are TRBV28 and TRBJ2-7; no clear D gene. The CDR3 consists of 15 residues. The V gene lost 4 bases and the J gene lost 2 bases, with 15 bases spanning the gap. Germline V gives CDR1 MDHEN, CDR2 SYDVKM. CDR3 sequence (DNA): TGTGCCAGCAGTTCTCCGTGGCAGCGCACCTACGAGCAGTACTTC. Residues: CASSSPWQRTYEQYF. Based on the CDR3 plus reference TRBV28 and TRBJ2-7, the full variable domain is DVKVTQSSRYLVKRTGEKVFLECVQDMDHENMFWYRQDPGLGLRLIYFSYDVKMKEKGDIPEGYSVSREKKERFSLILESASTNQTSMYLCASSSPWQRTYEQYFGPGTRLTVT.

CDR3 DNA sequence: TGTGCCAGCAGACCTAGGGGGACAGGTACAGAGACCCAGTACTTC. Its translation: CASRPRGTGTETQYF. The chain couples TRBV28 to TRBJ2-5, with 8 bases matching TRBD1. V shed 6 bases, J shed 4 bases, and the junction held 10 bases outside the gene matches. CDR1 MDHEN and CDR2 SYDVKM come from the germline V gene. The CDR3 extends over 15 amino acids.